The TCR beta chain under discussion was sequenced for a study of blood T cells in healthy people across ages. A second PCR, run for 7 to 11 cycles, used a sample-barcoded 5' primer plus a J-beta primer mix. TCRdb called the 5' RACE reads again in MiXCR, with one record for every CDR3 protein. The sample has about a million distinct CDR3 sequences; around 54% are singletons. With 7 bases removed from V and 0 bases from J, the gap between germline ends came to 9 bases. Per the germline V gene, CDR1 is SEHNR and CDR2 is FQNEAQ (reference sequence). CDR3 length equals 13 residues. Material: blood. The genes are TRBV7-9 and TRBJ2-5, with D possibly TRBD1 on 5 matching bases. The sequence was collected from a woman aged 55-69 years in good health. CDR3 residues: CASTTGYQETQYF. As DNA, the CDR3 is TGTGCCAGCACAACAGGATACCAAGAGACCCAGTACTTC.